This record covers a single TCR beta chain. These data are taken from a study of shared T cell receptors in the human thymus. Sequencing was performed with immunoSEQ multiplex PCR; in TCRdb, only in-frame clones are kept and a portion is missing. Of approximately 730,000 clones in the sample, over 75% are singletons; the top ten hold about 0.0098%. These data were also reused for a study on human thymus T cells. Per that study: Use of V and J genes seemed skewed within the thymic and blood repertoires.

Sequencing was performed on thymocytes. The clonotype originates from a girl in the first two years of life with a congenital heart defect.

Written as DNA, the CDR3 is TGTGCCAGCAGCCCACGGACAGGGTATTGGGAGCAGTACTTC. Residues: CASSPRTGYWEQYF. This chain joins TRBV7-8 and TRBJ2-7; TRBD1 agrees at 8 bases. This CDR3 has 14 residues. The V and J ends lost 5 bases and 7 bases, in that order; junction bases with no gene match: 10. The germline gives CDR1 SGHVS, CDR2 FQNEAQ.